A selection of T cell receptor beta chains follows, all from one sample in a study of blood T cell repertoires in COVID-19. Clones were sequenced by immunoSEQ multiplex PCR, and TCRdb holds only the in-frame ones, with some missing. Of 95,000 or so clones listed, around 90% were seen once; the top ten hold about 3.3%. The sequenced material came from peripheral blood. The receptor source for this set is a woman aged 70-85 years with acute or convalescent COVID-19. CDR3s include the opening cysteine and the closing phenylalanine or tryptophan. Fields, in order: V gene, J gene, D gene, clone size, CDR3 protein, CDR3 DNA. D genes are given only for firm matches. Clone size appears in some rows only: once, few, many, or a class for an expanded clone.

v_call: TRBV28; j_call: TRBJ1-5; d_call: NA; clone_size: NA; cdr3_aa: CASSYLRTQHF; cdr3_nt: TGTGCCAGCAGTTATCTGCGGACCCAGCATTTT
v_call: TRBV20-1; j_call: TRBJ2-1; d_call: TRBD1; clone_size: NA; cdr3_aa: CSATRTGEQFF; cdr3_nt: TGCAGTGCTACCCGGACAGGCGAGCAGTTCTTC
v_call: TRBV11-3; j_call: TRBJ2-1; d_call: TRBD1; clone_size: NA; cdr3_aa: CASSLKFGTGSYNEQFF; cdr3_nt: TGTGCCAGCAGCTTAAAATTCGGGACAGGGTCGTACAATGAGCAGTTCTTC
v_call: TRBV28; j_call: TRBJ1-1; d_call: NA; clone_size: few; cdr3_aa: CASSDPKRQENTEAFF; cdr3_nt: TGTGCCAGCAGTGACCCCAAGAGACAGGAAAACACTGAAGCTTTCTTT
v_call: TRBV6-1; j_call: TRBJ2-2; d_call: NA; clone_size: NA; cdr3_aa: CASSEAQGTRTGELFF; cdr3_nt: TGTGCCAGCAGTGAAGCCCAAGGGACACGAACCGGGGAGCTGTTTTTT
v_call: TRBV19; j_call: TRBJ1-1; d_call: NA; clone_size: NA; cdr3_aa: CASRGPVGLAFF; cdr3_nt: TGTGCCAGTAGGGGGCCGGTAGGGTTGGCTTTCTTT
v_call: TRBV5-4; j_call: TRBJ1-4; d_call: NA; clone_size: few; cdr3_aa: CASSLGRTTNEKLFF; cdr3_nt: TGTGCCAGCAGCTTAGGCAGGACAACTAATGAAAAACTGTTTTTT
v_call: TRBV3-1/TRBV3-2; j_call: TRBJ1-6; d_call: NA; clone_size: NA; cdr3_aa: CASSQYQGSTSPLHF; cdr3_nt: TGTGCCAGCAGCCAATATCAGGGGTCGACTTCACCCCTCCACTTT
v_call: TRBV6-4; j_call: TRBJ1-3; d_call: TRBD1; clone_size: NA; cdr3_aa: CASSDGTGAGNTIYF; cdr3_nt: TGTGCCAGCAGTGACGGGACAGGGGCTGGAAACACCATATATTTT
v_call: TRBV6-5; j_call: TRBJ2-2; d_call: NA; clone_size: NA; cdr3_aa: CASRWGRETGELFF; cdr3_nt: TGTGCCAGCAGGTGGGGGCGCGAGACCGGGGAGCTGTTTTTT
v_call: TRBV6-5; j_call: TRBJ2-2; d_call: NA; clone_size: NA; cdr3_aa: CASRLERDTGELFF; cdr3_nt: TGTGCCAGCCGGCTAGAACGCGACACCGGGGAGCTGTTTTTT
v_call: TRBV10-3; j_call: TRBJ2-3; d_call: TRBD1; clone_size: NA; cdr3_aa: CAMQGAIGTDTQYF; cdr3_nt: TGTGCCATGCAGGGGGCGATTGGCACAGATACGCAGTATTTT
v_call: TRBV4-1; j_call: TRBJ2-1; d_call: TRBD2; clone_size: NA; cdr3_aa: CASSQLAGPFNEQFF; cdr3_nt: TGCGCCAGCAGCCAGCTAGCGGGCCCATTTAATGAGCAGTTCTTC
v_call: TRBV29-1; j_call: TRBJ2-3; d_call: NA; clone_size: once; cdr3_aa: CSVVNLYGTGTDTQYF; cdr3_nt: TGCAGCGTTGTTAATCTGTACGGGACTGGGACAGATACGCAGTATTTT
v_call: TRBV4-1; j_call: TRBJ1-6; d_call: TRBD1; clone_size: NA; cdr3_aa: CASSAGYRDSYNSPLHF; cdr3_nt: TGCGCCAGCAGCGCCGGATACCGGGACAGCTATAATTCACCCCTCCACTTT
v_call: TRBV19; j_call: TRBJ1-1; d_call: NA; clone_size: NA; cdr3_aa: CASSILSGFMNTEAFF; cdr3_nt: TGTGCCAGTAGTATATTGTCGGGATTCATGAACACTGAAGCTTTCTTT
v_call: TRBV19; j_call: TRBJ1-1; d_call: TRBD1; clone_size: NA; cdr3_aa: CASSLPDRANAEAFF; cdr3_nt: TGTGCCAGTAGTCTACCAGACAGGGCGAACGCTGAAGCTTTCTTT
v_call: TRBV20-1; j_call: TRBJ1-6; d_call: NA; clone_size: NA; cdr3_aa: CSASGREPLHF; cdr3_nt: TGCAGTGCTAGCGGCAGGGAACCCCTCCACTTT
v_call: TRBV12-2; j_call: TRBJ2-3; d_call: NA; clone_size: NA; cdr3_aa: CASRLSIVFLSTDTQYF; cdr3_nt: TGTGCAAGTCGCTTATCCATAGTTTTTCTTAGCACAGATACGCAGTATTTT
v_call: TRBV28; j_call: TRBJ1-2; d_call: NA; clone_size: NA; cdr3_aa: CASSLDNRNYGYTF; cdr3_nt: TGTGCCAGCAGCCTCGACAACCGTAACTATGGCTACACCTTC
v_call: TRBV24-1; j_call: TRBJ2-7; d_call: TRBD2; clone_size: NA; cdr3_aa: CATSDPLAGAHEQYF; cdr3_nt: TGTGCCACCAGTGATCCTCTAGCGGGAGCCCACGAGCAGTACTTC
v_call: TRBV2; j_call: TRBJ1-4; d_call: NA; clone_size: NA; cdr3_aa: CASSTEGISPEKLFF; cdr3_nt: TGTGCCAGCAGTACGGAGGGGATCTCCCCTGAAAAACTGTTTTTT
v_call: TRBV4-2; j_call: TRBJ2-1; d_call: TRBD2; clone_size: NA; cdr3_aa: CASSQVSGGVNEQFF; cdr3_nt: TGTGCCAGCAGCCAAGTTAGCGGGGGGGTCAATGAGCAGTTCTTC
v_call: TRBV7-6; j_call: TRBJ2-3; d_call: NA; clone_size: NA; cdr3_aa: CASSLHQLTSTDTQYF; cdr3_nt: TGTGCCAGCAGCTTACATCAGTTGACTAGCACAGATACGCAGTATTTT
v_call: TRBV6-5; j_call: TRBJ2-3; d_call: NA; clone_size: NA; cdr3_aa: CASSYADSTDTQYF; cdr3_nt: TGTGCCAGCAGTTACGCGGATAGCACAGATACGCAGTATTTT
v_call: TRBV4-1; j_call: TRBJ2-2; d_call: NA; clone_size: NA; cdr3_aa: CASSHASAITGELFF; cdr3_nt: TGCGCCAGCAGCCACGCCAGCGCTATAACCGGGGAGCTGTTTTTT
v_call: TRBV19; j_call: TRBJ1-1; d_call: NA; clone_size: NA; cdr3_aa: CASRRPGDQNTEAFF; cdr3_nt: TGTGCCAGTCGACGTCCAGGGGACCAGAACACTGAAGCTTTCTTT
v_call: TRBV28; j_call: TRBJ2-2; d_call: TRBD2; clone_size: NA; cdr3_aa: CASLFSSLAGGPDTGELFF; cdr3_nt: TGTGCCAGCCTCTTTAGCTCCCTAGCGGGAGGGCCCGACACCGGGGAGCTGTTTTTT
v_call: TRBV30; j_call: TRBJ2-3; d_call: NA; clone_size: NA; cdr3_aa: CAWSPAGISADTQYF; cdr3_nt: TGTGCCTGGAGCCCGGCGGGAATATCGGCAGATACGCAGTATTTT
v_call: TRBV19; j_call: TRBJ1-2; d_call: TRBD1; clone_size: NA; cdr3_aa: CASSYGGTGGALGYTF; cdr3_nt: TGTGCCAGTAGTTACGGTGGGACAGGGGGCGCTTTGGGCTACACCTTC
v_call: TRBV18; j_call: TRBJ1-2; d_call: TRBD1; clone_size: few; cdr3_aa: CASSGDRANYGYTF; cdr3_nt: TGTGCCAGCTCAGGGGACAGGGCGAACTATGGCTACACCTTC
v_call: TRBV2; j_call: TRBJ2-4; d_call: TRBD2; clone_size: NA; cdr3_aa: CASSDSGRTKNIQYF; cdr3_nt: TGTGCCAGCAGTGATAGCGGGAGAACCAAAAACATTCAGTACTTC
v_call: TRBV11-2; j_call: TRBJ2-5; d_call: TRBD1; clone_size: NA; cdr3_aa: CASSFGQGEETQYF; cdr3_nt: TGTGCCAGCAGCTTCGGACAGGGAGAAGAGACCCAGTACTTC
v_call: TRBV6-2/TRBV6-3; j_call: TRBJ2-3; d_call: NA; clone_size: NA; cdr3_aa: CASSLTSTDTQYF; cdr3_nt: TGTGCCAGCAGTTTGACTAGCACAGATACGCAGTATTTT
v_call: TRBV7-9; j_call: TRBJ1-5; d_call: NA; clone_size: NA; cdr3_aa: CASSLGGGDQPQHF; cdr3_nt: TGTGCCAGCAGCTTAGGGGGGGGAGATCAGCCCCAGCATTTT
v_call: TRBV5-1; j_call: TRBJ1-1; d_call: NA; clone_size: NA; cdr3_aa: CASSQTVMNTEAFF; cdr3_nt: TGCGCCAGCAGCCAGACAGTCATGAACACTGAAGCTTTCTTT
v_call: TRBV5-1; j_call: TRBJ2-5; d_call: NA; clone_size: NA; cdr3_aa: CASTLARQETQYF; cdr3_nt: TGCGCCAGCACTTTGGCGAGGCAAGAGACCCAGTACTTC
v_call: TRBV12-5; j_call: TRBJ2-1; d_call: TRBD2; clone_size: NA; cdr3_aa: CASGLNLRLAEWDEQFF; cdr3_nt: TGTGCTAGTGGTTTGAATCTCAGACTAGCGGAGTGGGATGAGCAGTTCTTC
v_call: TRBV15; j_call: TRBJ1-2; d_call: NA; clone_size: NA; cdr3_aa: CATSSSYGYTF; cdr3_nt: TGTGCCACCAGCAGTAGCTATGGCTACACCTTC
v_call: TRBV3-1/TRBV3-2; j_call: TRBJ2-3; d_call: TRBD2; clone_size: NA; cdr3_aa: CASSQLAGELAQYF; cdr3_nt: TGTGCCAGCAGCCAACTAGCGGGGGAGTTGGCGCAGTATTTT
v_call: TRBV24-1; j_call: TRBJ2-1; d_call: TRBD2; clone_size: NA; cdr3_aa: CATSAVTSGPSYNEQFF; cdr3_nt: TGTGCCACCAGCGCCGTAACTAGCGGACCCTCCTACAATGAGCAGTTCTTC
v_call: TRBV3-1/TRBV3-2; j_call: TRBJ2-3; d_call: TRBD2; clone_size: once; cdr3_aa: CASSRGGGFADTQYF; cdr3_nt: TGTGCCAGCAGCCGGGGCGGGGGGTTTGCAGATACGCAGTATTTT
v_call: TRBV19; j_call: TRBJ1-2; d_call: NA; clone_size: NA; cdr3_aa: CASSPSPVALNYGYTF; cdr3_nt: TGTGCCAGTAGTCCATCTCCGGTTGCCTTGAACTATGGCTACACCTTC
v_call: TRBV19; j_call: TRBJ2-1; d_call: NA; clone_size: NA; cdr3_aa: CASSRAGAPTYNEQFF; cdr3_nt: TGTGCCAGTAGCCGAGCGGGTGCCCCCACCTACAATGAGCAGTTCTTC
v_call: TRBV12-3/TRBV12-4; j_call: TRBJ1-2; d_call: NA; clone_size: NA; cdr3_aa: CASSLAARGYTF; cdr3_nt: TGTGCCAGCAGTCTCGCGGCCCGTGGCTACACCTTC
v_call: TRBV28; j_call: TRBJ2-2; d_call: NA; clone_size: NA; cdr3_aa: CASSLWGWDSLTYPGELFF; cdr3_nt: TGTGCCAGCAGTTTATGGGGTTGGGACTCACTCACGTACCCTGGGGAGCTGTTTTTT
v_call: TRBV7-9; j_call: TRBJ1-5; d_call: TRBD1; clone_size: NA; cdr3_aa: CASSFGTANSNQPQHF; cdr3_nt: TGTGCCAGCAGCTTCGGGACAGCGAATAGCAATCAGCCCCAGCATTTT
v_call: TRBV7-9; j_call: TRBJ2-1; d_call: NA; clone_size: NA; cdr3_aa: CASSLVRPGVLDEQFF; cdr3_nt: TGTGCCAGCAGCTTAGTTCGGCCAGGGGTTTTGGATGAGCAGTTCTTC
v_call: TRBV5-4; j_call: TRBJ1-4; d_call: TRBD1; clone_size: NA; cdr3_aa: CASSETGGASPHGKLFF; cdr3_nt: TGTGCCAGCAGCGAGACAGGGGGCGCGAGTCCCCATGGAAAACTGTTTTTT
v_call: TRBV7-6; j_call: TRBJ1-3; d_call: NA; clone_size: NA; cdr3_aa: CASSPSADSGNTIYF; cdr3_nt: TGTGCCAGCAGCCCCTCGGCGGACTCTGGAAACACCATATATTTT
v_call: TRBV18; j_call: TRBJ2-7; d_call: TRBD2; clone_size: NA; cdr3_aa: CASSPGPTSSSSYEQYF; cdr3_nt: TGTGCCAGCTCACCCGGACCGACTAGCTCTAGCTCCTACGAGCAGTACTTC
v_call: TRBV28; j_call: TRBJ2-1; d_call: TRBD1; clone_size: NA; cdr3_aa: CASSPRTGLHNEQFF; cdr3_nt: TGTGCCAGCAGTCCAAGGACAGGACTGCACAATGAGCAGTTCTTC
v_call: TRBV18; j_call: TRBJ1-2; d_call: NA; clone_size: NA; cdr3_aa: CASSLTQGEGYTF; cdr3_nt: TGTGCCAGCTCACTTACTCAGGGTGAGGGCTACACCTTC
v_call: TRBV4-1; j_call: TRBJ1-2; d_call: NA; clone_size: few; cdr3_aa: CASSQDFPANYGYTF; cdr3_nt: TGCGCCAGCAGCCAAGATTTCCCGGCTAACTATGGCTACACCTTC